This record looks at one T cell receptor beta chain sequence and its context. Libraries were prepared by immunoSEQ multiplex PCR; TCRdb keeps only in-frame clonotypes and omits some of them. The data show more than 250,000 clones, 90% seen once. The data are from a study of blood T cell repertoires in COVID-19. Whole-study context: Sample material is recorded as cDNA or gDNA derived from T cells, B-cell-depleted T cells, or PBMCs.

This CDR3 has 13 residues. CDR1 and CDR2 (germline): LGHDT, YNNKEL (reference sequence). The germline V and J ends were trimmed by 4 bases and 1 base, with 7 bases remaining between them. This TCR was sampled from a woman aged 45-65 years with COVID-19, enrolled during active disease. This chain joins TRBV3-1 (or the pseudogene TRBV3-2) and TRBJ1-2; maybe TRBD1 (6 bases). The specimen was peripheral blood. CDR3 in amino acids: CASSRTDNYGYTF. CDR3 DNA sequence: TGTGCCAGCAGCCGGACAGATAACTATGGCTACACCTTC.